This TCR beta chain was observed in a study of CD8+CD57+ T cells in acquired aplastic anemia. As for the study in general: The mean DNA yield obtained from sorted CD4+ and CD8+ cells came to around 3 ug.

Both TCR beta VDJ combination and CDR3 sequence profiling were carried out. Genomic DNA was the template for this profiling. Each CDR3 protein is one row after TCRdb ran MiXCR on the reads. The data show about 190,000 distinct CDR3 sequences, roughly 56% seen once. The CDR3 totals 17 residues. V lost 0 bases to trimming and J lost 4 bases; unmatched junction nucleotides: 10. CDR1 is MNHEY and CDR2 is SVGAGI in the germline V gene. Source material: sorted CD4+, CD8+, or CD8+CD57+ T cells (not recorded which) from PBMCs. J is TRBJ1-2 and V is TRBV6-5, with TRBD1 matching over 8 bases. The source of this sequence is a human donor in good health, serving as a control. The CDR3, as DNA: TGTGCCAGCAGTTACTCCGCGACAGGGGAATACGGCTATGGCTACACCTTC. Its protein product is CASSYSATGEYGYGYTF.